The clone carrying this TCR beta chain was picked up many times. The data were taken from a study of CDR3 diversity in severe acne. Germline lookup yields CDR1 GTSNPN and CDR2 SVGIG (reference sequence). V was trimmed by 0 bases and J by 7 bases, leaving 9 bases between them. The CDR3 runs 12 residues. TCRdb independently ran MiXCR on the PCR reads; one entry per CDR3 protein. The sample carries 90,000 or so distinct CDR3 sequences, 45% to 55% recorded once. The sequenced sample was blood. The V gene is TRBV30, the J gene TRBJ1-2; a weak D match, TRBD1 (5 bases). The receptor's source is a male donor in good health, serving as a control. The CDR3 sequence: CAWSVPGGGYTF. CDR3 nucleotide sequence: TGTGCCTGGAGTGTACCGGGGGGTGGCTACACCTTC.